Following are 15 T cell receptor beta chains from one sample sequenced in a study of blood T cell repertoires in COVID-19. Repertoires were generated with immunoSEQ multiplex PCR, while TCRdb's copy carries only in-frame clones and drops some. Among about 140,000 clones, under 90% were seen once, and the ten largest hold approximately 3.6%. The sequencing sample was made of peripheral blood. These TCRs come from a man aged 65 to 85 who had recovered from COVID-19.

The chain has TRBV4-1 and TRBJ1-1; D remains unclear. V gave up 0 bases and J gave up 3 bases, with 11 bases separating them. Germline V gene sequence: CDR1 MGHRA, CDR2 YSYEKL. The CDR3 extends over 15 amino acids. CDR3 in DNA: TGCGCCAGCAGCCAAGATAGGCGGCTGGACACTGAAGCTTTCTTT. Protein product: CASSQDRRLDTEAFF.

The CDR3 here is CASSARTGSYEQYF. CDR3 nucleotides: TGTGCCAGTAGTGCCCGGACAGGATCCTACGAGCAGTACTTC. The chain is built from TRBV19 and TRBJ2-7, with 7 positions matching TRBD1. This CDR3 is 14 amino acids long. V dropped 5 bases and J dropped 1; count of bases not matched to a gene: 5. Germline V lookup: CDR1 LNHDA, CDR2 SQIVND (reference sequence). The full variable domain, rest sourced from reference TRBV19 and TRBJ2-7, is DGGITQSPKYLFRKEGQNVTLSCEQNLNHDAMYWYRQDPGQGLRLIYYSQIVNDFQKGDIAEGYSVSREKKESFPLTVTSAQKNPTAFYLCASSARTGSYEQYFGPGTRLTVT.

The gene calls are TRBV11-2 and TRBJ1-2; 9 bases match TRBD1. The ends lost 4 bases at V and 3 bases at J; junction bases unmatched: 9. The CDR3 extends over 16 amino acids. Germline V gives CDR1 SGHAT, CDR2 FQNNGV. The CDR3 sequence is CASSSGQGKKDYGYTF. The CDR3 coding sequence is TGTGCCAGCAGCTCGGGACAGGGAAAAAAGGACTATGGCTACACCTTC.

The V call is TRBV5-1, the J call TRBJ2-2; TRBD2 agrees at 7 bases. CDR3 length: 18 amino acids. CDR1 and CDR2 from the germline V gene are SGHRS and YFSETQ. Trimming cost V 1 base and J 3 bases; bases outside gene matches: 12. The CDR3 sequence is CASSLIGGRASYTGELFF. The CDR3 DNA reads TGCGCCAGCAGCTTGATTGGGGGGAGGGCCTCGTACACCGGGGAGCTGTTTTTT.

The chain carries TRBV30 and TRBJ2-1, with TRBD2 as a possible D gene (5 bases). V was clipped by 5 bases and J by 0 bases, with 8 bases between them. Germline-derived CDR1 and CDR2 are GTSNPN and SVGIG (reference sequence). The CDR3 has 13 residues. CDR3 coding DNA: TGTGCCTGGGCAGCGGCCTCCTACAATGAGCAGTTCTTC. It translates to CAWAAASYNEQFF.

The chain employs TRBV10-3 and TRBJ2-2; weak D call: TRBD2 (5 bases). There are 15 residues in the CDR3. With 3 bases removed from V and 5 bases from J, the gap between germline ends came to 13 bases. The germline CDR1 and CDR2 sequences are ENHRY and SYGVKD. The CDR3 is CAISEAAGNTGELFF. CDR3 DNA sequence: TGTGCCATCAGTGAAGCGGCCGGGAATACCGGGGAGCTGTTTTTT.

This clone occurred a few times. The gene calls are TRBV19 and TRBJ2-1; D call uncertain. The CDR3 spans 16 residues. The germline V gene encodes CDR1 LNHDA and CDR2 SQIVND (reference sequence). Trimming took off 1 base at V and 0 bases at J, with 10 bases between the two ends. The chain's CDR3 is CASSIVRWSSYNEQFF. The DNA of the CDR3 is TGTGCCAGTAGTATAGTCCGCTGGAGCTCCTACAATGAGCAGTTCTTC.

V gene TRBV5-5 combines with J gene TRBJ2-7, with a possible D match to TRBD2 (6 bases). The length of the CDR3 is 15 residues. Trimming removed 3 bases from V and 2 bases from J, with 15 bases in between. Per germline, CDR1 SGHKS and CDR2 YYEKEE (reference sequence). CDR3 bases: TGTGCCAGCAGCTGGGCCGGGACTGGAACCTACGAGCAGTACTTC. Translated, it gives CASSWAGTGTYEQYF.

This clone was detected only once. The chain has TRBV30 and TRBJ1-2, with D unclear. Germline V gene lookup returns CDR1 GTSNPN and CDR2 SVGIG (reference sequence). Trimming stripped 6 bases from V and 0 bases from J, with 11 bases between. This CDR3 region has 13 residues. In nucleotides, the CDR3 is TGTGCCTGCGCGGCAAAAGCTAACTATGGCTACACCTTC. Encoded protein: CACAAKANYGYTF.

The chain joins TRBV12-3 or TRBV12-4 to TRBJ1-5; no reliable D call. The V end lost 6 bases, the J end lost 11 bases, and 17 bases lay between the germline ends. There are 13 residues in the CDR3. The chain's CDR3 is CASSPEVARAQHF. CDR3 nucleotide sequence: TGTGCCAGCAGCCCCGAGGTTGCGAGGGCCCAGCATTTT.

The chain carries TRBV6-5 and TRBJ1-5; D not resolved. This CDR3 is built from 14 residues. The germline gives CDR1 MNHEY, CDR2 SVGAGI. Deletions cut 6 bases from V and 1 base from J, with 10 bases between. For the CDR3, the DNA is TGTGCCAGCAGCCTTTTCAGGAGCAATCAGCCCCAGCATTTT. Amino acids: CASSLFRSNQPQHF.

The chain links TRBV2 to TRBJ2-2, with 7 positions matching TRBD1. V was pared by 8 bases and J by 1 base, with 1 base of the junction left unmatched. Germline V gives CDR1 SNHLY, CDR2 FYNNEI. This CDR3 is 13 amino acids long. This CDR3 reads CASQGENTGELFF. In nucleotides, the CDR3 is TGTGCCAGCCAGGGGGAGAACACCGGGGAGCTGTTTTTT.

Here the CDR3 reads CASSRGSSGNTIYF. CDR3 DNA: TGTGCCAGCAGCCGAGGAAGCTCTGGAAACACCATATATTTT. This chain joins TRBV3-1 (or the pseudogene TRBV3-2) and TRBJ1-3; D is uncertain. The CDR3 totals 14 residues. Germline V gene sequence: CDR1 LGHDT, CDR2 YNNKEL (reference sequence). The germline V and J ends were trimmed by 4 bases and 0 bases, with 7 bases remaining between them.

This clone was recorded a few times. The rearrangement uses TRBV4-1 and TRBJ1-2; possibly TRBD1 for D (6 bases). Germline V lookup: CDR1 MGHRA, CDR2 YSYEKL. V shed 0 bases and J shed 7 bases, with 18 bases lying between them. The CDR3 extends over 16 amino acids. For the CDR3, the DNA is TGCGCCAGCAGCCAAGAAGGGAACAGGGAAAAGAGTGGCTACACCTTC. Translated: CASSQEGNREKSGYTF.

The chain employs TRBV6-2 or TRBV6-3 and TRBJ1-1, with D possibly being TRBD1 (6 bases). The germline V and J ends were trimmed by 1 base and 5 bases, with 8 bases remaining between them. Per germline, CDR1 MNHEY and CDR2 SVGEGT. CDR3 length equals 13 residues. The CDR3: CASSYLRGTEAFF. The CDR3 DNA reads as TGTGCCAGCAGTTACTTAAGGGGGACTGAAGCTTTCTTT.